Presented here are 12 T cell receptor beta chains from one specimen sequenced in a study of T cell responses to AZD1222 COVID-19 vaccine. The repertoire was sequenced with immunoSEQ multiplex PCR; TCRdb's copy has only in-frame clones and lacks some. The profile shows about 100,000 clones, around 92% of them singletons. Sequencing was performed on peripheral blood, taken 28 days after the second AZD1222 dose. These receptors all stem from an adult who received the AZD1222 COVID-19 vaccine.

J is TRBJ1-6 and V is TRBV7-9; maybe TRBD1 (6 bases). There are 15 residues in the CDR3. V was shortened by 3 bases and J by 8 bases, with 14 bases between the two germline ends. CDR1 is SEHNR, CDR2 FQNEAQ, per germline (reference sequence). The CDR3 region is CASSFGAGVYSPLHF. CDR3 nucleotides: TGTGCCAGCAGCTTTGGGGCAGGGGTTTATTCACCCCTCCACTTT.

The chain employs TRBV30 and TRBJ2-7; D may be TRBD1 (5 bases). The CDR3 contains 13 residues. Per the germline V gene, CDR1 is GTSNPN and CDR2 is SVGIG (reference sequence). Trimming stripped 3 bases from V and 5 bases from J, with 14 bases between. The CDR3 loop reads CAWSHLRVHEQYF. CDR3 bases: TGTGCCTGGAGCCACCTCAGGGTACACGAGCAGTACTTC.

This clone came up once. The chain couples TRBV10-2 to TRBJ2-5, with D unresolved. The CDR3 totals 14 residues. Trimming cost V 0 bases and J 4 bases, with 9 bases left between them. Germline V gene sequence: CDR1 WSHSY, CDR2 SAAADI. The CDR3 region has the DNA TGCGCCAGCAGTGAGTCGATCGGGTCAGAGACCCAGTACTTC. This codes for CASSESIGSETQYF.

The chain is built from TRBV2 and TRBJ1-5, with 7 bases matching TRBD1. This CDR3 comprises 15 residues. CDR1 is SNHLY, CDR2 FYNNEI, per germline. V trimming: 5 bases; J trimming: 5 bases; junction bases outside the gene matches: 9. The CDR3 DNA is TGTGCCAGCAGTAAAGACAGGGCCAGGGATCAGCCCCAGCATTTT. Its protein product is CASSKDRARDQPQHF.

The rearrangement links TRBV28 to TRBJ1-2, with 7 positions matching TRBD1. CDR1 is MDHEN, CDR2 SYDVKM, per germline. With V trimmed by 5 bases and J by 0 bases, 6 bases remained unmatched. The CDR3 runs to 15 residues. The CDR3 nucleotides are TGTGCCAGCAGTCTCGACAGGGCAGCTAACTATGGCTACACCTTC. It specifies CASSLDRAANYGYTF.

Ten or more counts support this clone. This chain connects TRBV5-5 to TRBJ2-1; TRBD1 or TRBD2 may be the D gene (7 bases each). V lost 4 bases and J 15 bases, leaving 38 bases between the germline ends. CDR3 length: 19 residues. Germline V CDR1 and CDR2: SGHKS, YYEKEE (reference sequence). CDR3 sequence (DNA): TGTGCCAGCAGCGCGGGGACTATGGGATTGAGTAAGGACCTTTACAGGGGGTTCTTC. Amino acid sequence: CASSAGTMGLSKDLYRGFF.

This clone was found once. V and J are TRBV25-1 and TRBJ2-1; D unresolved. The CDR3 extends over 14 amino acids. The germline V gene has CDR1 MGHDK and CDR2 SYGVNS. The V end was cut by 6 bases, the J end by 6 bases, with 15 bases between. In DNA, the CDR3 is TGTGCCAGCAGCCTCTCGGCTGGTGTCAATGAGCAGTTCTTC. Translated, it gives CASSLSAGVNEQFF.

CDR3 amino acids: CASSSNLHTEAFF. In DNA form, the CDR3 reads TGTGCCAGCAGCTCCAACCTCCATACTGAAGCTTTCTTT. V gene TRBV7-9 combines with J gene TRBJ1-1; D unresolved. The CDR3 contains 13 residues. Trimming removed 4 bases at V and 5 bases at J, with 11 bases between. In germline, CDR1 is SEHNR, CDR2 FQNEAQ (reference sequence).

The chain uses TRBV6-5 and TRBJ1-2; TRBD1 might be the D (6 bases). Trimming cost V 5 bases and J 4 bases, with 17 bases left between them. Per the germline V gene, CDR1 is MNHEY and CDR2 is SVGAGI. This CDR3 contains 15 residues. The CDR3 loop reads CASSPGGGLAYGYTF. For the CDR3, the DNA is TGTGCCAGCAGTCCCGGAGGGGGGCTTGCCTATGGCTACACCTTC.

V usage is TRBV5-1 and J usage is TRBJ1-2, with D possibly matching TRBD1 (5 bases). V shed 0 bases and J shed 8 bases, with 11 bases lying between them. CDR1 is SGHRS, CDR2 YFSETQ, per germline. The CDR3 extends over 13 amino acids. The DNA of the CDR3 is TGCGCCAGCAGCTTGGGAGGGGATGGGGGCTACACCTTC. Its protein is CASSLGGDGGYTF.

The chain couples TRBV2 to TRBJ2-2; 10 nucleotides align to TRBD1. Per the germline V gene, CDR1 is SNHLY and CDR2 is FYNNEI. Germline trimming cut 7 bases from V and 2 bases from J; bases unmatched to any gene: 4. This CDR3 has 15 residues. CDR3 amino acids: CASTRDRGNTGELFF. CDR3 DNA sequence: TGTGCCAGCACTCGGGACAGGGGCAACACCGGGGAGCTGTTTTTT.

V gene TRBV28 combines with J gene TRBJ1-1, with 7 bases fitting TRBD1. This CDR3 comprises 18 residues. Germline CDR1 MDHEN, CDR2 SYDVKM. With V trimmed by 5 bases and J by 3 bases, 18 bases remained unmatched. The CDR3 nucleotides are TGTGCCAGCAGTCACTCCGGGACAGTCCTTTTGAGGGACACTGAAGCTTTCTTT. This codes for CASSHSGTVLLRDTEAFF.